This paragraph covers one TCR beta chain sequence. Its antigen is currently not known. There are no base qualities to consult, and no much larger clone falls within one base. The data were taken from a study of shared clonotypes between healthy human individuals (dated by TCRdb to 2020 to 2021). With respect to the entire study: The cohort included three men and a couple of women between 18 and 49 years of age. For each donor, CD4 naive and CD4 memory were each run on three plates, CD8 naive on two plates, and CD8 memory on one plate. The study deeply sequenced blood TCR repertoires of about 5 healthy adults to estimate repertoire size and the extent of clonotype sharing between individuals. To increase sequencing depth and limit assay-specific biases, different laboratories used diverse techniques to prepare libraries and sequence TCR repertoires. Each donor's leukapheresis produced roughly between roughly 0.9 and 8.9 billion PBMCs. Study-level results and caveats: Based on pairwise subsampling, the degree of clonotype sharing among donors was expected to be affected by sequencing depth. Sharing across a few donors was observed for about 5% of naive CD4, about 3.2% of naive CD8, about 2.3% of memory CD4, and roughly 0.4% of memory CD8 clonotypes. Larger estimated clonotype richness was generally found for naive subsets than for memory subsets. Compared with non-shared clonotypes, the clonotypes found in all four sorted-subset donors had higher generation probabilities. The small number of donors limited the genetic and exposure-history diversity represented. Only blood was sampled, and tissue TCR repertoires likely differ from those in blood. Even with the large sequencing depth, rarefaction of the sorted-subset datasets indicated that sequencing was incomplete.

From the germline V gene, CDR1 is SNHLY and CDR2 is FYNNEI. V is shortened by 5 bases, J by 3 bases, and the region joining them spans 14 bases. The CDR3 runs 14 residues from the cysteine to the phenylalanine. Only the CDR3 part of the read is kept: 42 bases, read in frame from the first base. Donors were healthy HIV-negative adults with no recently reported acute infections or vaccinations. All donors were Caucasian adults living in Nashville, Tennessee, USA. Magnetic negative selection was used to enrich CD4+ T cells, after which naive cells were positively selected on CD45RA and the negative fraction became the memory subset. Blood was collected by leukapheresis, and PBMCs were isolated by Ficoll-Histopaque density gradient centrifugation and then cryopreserved in liquid nitrogen vapor phase. Analytical flow cytometry was used to check the purity and quantity of each magnetically sorted T cell population. Genomic DNA was isolated from every sorted fraction and measured by UV absorbance on a Nanodrop 2000c.

TCR CDR3 regions were amplified from genomic DNA by multiplex PCR using the deep immunoSEQ assay. For each cell subset, the extracted genomic DNA was distributed evenly across all wells of several immunoSEQ 96-well plates, and each plate served as one replicate. For sorted subsets, 200 to 250 ng of genomic DNA, equivalent to 25,000 to 35,000 T cell genomes, went into each replicate PCR. Purified libraries were quantified with a Qubit 3.0 fluorometer, sized on a Bioanalyzer 2100, and re-quantified with the KAPA Library Quantification kit. Every immunoSEQ 96-well plate was sequenced on a dedicated single-read 150-cycle Illumina NextSeq 550 flow cell. On the study's bioinformatics: The immunoSEQ output contained only junctional sequences without quality scores, so filtering could not match that applied to full-length reads. To assign V/J genes and CDR3, sequences were annotated against IMGT germline references using PyIR, a Python wrapper for IgBLAST v1.9. Reads were filtered out if the reads had weak V/J assignments (E-value above 1e-6), no CDR3, stop codons, out-of-frame junctions, or ambiguous translated residues. V3J clonotypes were defined by identical inferred V gene, J gene, and CDR3 amino acid sequence. To compute the percentage overlap between repertoires, the number of shared unique clonotypes was divided by the size of the smaller repertoire. Repertoire richness was assessed with RTK rarefaction, the Chao1 estimator, and Recon v2.1 estimates of unobserved clonotypes. Generation probabilities for all TCRbeta clonotypes obtained by the gDNA method from a handful of donors were computed using OLGA. TCRdb re-hosts the immuneACCESS table, in-frame sequences only. Its copies lack some clones; in the studies checked, an unresolved V gene accounts for under half of them, and the cause for the rest is not known. V and J calls and clone size are copied from that table; D and trimming were computed from the DNA. For this sample there are around 2.5 million clones; approximately 94% appear just once. The ten top clones hold 0.36% of the sample.

Sequencing used naive CD4+ T cells from PBMCs. The sample's cell subset or site, from its label and the paper: CD45RA+ positively selected. This TCR came from a young man in good health. Some clones in this sample may be carry-over from other donors' samples. The chain is encoded by TRBV2 joined to TRBJ2-7; a tentative D call is TRBD1 (6 bases match). The DNA sequence is given as TGTGCCAGCAGTCGCAGGGGCGTTATCTACGAGCAGTACTTC. It encodes CASSRRGVIYEQYF.